This T cell receptor (beta chain) emerged from a study of blood T cell repertoires in COVID-19. About the research overall: Samples representing acute and convalescent COVID-19 were sourced from the United States, Italy and Spain. T cells, B-cell-depleted T cells, or PBMCs provided the cDNA or gDNA that served as material.

The J segment lost 9 bases and the V segment lost 6 bases, leaving 5 bases of the junction unmatched. The germline V gene encodes CDR1 ENHRY and CDR2 SYGVKD. The length of the CDR3 is 12 residues. Authors' data handling: From reference gene primer amplification, estimates of nucleated cell counts were derived. This table comes from immunoSEQ multiplex PCR, and its TCRdb copy is limited to in-frame clones, with some not included. Clone size and V and J calls were adopted from that table, with D and trimming inferred from the DNA. Of fewer than 500,000 clones in the sample, approximately 92% are singletons; the top ten hold approximately 1.2%.

The sequencing input was PBMCs or T cells enriched from blood (not recorded which). The chain employs TRBV10-3 and TRBJ2-7; 10 positions match TRBD1. This receptor was identified in a man aged 25-40 years who had recovered from COVID-19. The CDR3 reads CAIRGQGLVQYF. In DNA form, the CDR3 reads TGTGCCATCAGGGGACAGGGGTTAGTGCAGTACTTC.